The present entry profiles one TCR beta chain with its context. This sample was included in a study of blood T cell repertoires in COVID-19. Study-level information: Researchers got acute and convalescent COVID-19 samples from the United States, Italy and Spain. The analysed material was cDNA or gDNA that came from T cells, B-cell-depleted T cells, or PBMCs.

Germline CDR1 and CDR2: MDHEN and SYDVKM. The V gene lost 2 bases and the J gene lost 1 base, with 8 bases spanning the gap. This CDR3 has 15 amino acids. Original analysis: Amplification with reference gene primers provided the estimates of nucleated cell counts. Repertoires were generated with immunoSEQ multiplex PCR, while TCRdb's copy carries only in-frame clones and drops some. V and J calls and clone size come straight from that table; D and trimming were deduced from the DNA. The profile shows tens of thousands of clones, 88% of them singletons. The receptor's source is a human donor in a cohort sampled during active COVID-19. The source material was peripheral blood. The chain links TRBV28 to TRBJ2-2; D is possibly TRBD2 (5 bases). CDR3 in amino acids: CASSLGSGNTGELFF. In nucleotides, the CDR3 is TGTGCCAGCAGTTTAGGAAGCGGGAACACCGGGGAGCTGTTTTTT.